Shown below are 3 T cell receptor beta chains from a single sample sequenced in a study of T cells in narcolepsy. Profiling relied on immunoSEQ multiplex PCR, and the TCRdb table lists in-frame clones only, not all of them. This table has around 24,000 clones, about 83% appearing once. The sequenced material came from CD45RA- memory CD4+ T cells from PBMCs. All receptors derive from a human donor with narcolepsy.

The V call is TRBV5-1, the J call TRBJ2-7; D remains ambiguous. This CDR3 has 12 residues. V dropped 0 bases and J dropped 4 bases, with 5 bases sitting between them. Germline CDR1 and CDR2: SGHRS and YFSETQ. The CDR3 loop reads CASSLEGYEQYF. The CDR3, as DNA: TGCGCCAGCAGCTTGGAAGGGTACGAGCAGTACTTC.

V and J are TRBV6-5 and TRBJ1-5; D is undetermined. V was clipped by 5 bases and J by 0 bases, with 11 bases between them. The CDR3 length is 15 residues. Germline lookup yields CDR1 MNHEY and CDR2 SVGAGI. CDR3 bases: TGTGCCAGCAGTCTAGATTGGACTAGCAATCAGCCCCAGCATTTT. Its translation is CASSLDWTSNQPQHF.

In this sample, this clone turned up once. This rearrangement joins TRBV5-5 to TRBJ1-5, with a weak D call TRBD1 (5 bases). Germline CDR1 and CDR2: SGHKS and YYEKEE (reference sequence). Trimming stripped 4 bases from V and 0 bases from J, with 11 bases between. CDR3 length: 15 residues. CDR3 amino acids: CASSHGGTSNQPQHF. In DNA form, the CDR3 reads TGTGCCAGCAGCCATGGGGGAACTAGCAATCAGCCCCAGCATTTT.